A single sample gave rise to the 9 T cell receptor beta chains below, sequenced in a study of T cells in Graves' hyperthyroidism and ophthalmopathy. Regions amplified from RNA transcripts were the TCR beta CDR3 regions. HTBI primers were the set used in a first-round RT-PCR of the TCR CDR3. TCRdb processed the multiplex PCR reads anew with MiXCR; each CDR3 protein has one entry. Among about 610,000 distinct CDR3 sequences listed, roughly 14% were seen once. Input material: blood. Source of these receptors: a woman aged 40 to 50 with Graves' ophthalmopathy.

This clonotype was picked up many times. The chain employs TRBV27 and TRBJ2-5; possible D gene TRBD1, 5 bases. There are 14 residues in the CDR3. V gave up 4 bases and J gave up 5 bases, with 14 bases separating them. The germline V gene has CDR1 MNHEY and CDR2 SMNVEV (reference sequence). The CDR3 sequence: CASSSSQVRETQYF. For the CDR3, the DNA is TGTGCCAGCAGTTCTTCACAGGTTAGGGAGACCCAGTACTTC.

The chain has TRBV6-1 and TRBJ1-1; 9 positions agree with TRBD1. The V and J ends lost 6 bases and 5 bases, in that order; junction bases with no gene match: 10. The CDR3 is 15 residues long. Germline V gene data show CDR1 as MNHNS and CDR2 as SASEGT. The chain's CDR3 is CASSHPGQGGTEAFF. CDR3 sequence (DNA): TGTGCCAGCAGCCATCCGGGACAGGGCGGGACTGAAGCTTTCTTT.

This clonotype was observed at least ten times. The chain couples TRBV5-5 to TRBJ2-2; no definite D call. Trimming took off 4 bases at V and 4 bases at J, with 14 bases between the two ends. CDR1 SGHKS and CDR2 YYEKEE come from the germline V gene (reference sequence). The CDR3 runs 15 residues. The CDR3 sequence is CASSPERRVTGELFF. Here the CDR3 DNA reads TGTGCCAGCAGCCCCGAGAGACGGGTCACCGGGGAGCTGTTTTTT.

This clonotype was recorded many times. The rearrangement links TRBV7-8 to TRBJ2-7, with 9 bases matching TRBD2. CDR1 and CDR2 from the germline V gene are SGHVS and FQNEAQ. V gave up 5 bases and J gave up 2 bases; unmatched junction bases: 10. This CDR3 comprises 16 residues. The CDR3 is CASSPVGLATPYEQYF. CDR3 sequence (DNA): TGTGCCAGCAGCCCGGTCGGACTAGCGACCCCCTACGAGCAGTACTTC.

This clonotype was detected ten times or more. This sequence joins TRBV28 and TRBJ2-2, with 8 bases lining up with TRBD2. The germline V gene has CDR1 MDHEN and CDR2 SYDVKM. This CDR3 has 17 residues. The V gene end was trimmed by 3 bases and the J gene end by 0 bases; junction bases not matched to a gene: 6. In DNA form, the CDR3 reads TGTGCCAGCAGTTTGGCACCGGGACTAGCGAACACCGGGGAGCTGTTTTTT. Protein sequence: CASSLAPGLANTGELFF.

In its sample, this clonotype was seen a few times. The chain recombines TRBV20-1 with TRBJ2-5; no definite D call. V was clipped by 3 bases and J by 0 bases, with 11 bases between them. CDR3 length equals 14 residues. Germline loops: CDR1 DFQATT, CDR2 SNEGSKA (reference sequence). CDR3 nucleotide sequence: TGCAGTGCTAGTACTCAGAGAAACCAAGAGACCCAGTACTTC. Translation: CSASTQRNQETQYF.

This clonotype was recorded at least ten times. CDR3 residues: CASATGTGWLGYGYTF. The CDR3 DNA reads as TGTGCCAGCGCCACCGGGACAGGGTGGTTGGGCTATGGCTACACCTTC. The chain couples TRBV28 to TRBJ1-2, with 9 nucleotides matching TRBD1. The ends lost 8 bases at V and 4 bases at J; junction bases unmatched: 14. The germline CDR1 and CDR2 sequences are MDHEN and SYDVKM. The CDR3 has 16 residues.

The CDR3 region has the DNA TGTGCCAGTAGTCTCACTTTTTGGGGCAATCAGCCCCAGCATTTT. Encoded protein: CASSLTFWGNQPQHF. The chain recombines TRBV19 with TRBJ1-5; D is uncertain. Trimming cost V 5 bases and J 2 bases, with 13 bases left between them. CDR1 and CDR2 (germline): LNHDA, SQIVND (reference sequence). This CDR3 comprises 15 residues.

This clonotype was counted at least ten times. The genes are TRBV16 and TRBJ1-6, with D possibly TRBD1 on 5 matching bases. CDR3 length equals 16 residues. Germline CDR1 KGHSY, CDR2 FQNENV. V lost 4 bases, J lost 6 bases, and 16 bases lay in between. The CDR3 loop is CASSLTAAGGNSPLHF. DNA of the CDR3: TGTGCCAGCAGCCTAACAGCGGCCGGGGGTAATTCACCCCTCCACTTT.